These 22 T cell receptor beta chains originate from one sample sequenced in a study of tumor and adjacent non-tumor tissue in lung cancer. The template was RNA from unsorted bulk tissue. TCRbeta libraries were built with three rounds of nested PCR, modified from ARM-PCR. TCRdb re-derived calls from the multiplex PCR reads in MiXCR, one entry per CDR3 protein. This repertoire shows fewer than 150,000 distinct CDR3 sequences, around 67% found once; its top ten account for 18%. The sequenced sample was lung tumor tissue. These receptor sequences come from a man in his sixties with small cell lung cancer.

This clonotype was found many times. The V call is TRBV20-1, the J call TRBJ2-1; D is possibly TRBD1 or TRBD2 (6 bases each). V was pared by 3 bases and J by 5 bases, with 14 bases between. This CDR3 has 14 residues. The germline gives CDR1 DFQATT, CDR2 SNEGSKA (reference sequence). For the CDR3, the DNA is TGCAGTGCTAGCGATAACAGGGAGGACAATGAGCAGTTCTTC. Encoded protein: CSASDNREDNEQFF.

The CDR3, as DNA: TGTGCCAGCAGCCAAGATGATTGGGATACAGGGGGCCGTCAAGAGACCCAGTACTTC. It encodes CASSQDDWDTGGRQETQYF. The chain links TRBV4-2 to TRBJ2-5, with 9 bases matching TRBD1. The CDR3 length is 19 residues. CDR1 and CDR2 from the germline V gene are LGHNA and YNFKEQ. V lost 0 bases and J lost 2; bases outside the gene matches: 13.

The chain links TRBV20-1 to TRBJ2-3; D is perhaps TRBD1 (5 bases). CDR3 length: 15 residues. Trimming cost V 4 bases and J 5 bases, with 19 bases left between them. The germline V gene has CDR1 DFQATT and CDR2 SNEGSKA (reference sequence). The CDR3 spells CSANPGSVRLDTQYF. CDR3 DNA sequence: TGCAGTGCTAATCCAGGGTCTGTAAGATTAGATACGCAGTATTTT.

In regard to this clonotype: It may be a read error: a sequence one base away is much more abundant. The CDR3 sequence: CSTAPTTQYNEQFF. The CDR3 DNA sequence: TGCAGTACTGCGCCGACTACACAATACAATGAGCAGTTCTTC. V is TRBV20-1 and J is TRBJ2-1, with TRBD2 as a possible D gene (5 bases). CDR3 length: 14 amino acids. V gave up 8 bases and J gave up 4 bases, with 18 bases separating them. The germline gives CDR1 DFQATT, CDR2 SNEGSKA (reference sequence).

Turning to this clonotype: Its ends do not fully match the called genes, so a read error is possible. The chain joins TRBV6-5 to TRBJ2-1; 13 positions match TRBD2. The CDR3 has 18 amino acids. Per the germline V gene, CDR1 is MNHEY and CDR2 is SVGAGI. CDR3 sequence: CASSYKTSGGKPYNKQFF. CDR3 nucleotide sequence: TGTGCCAGCAGTTACAAGACTAGCGGGGGGAAGCCCTACAATAAGCAGTTCTTC.

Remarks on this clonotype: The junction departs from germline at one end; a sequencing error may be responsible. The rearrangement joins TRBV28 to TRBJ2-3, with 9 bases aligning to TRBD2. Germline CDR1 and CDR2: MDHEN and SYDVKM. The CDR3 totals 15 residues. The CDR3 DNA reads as TGTGTCAGCGGTAGCGGGAGATCATCGACAGATGCGCAGTATTTT. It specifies CVSGSGRSSTDAQYF. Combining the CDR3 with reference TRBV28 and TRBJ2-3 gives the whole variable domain DVKVTQSSRYLVKRTGEKVFLECVQDMDHENMFWYRQDPGLGLRLIYFSYDVKMKEKGDIPEGYSVSREKKERFSLILESASTNQTSMYLCVSGSGRSSTDAQYFGPGTRLTVL.

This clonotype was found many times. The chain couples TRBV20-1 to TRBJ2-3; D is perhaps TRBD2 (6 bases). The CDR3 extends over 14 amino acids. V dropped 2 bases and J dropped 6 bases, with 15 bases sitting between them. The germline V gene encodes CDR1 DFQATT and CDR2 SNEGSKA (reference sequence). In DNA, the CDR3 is TGCAGTGCTAGATCCTGGAGGGCCCGTGATACGCAGTATTTT. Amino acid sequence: CSARSWRARDTQYF.

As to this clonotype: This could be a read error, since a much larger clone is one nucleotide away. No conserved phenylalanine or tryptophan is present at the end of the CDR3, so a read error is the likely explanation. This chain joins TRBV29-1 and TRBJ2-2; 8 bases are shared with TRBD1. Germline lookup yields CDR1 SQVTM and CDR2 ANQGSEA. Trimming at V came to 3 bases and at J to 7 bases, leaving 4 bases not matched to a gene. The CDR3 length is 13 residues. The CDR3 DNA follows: TGCAGCGTTGACAGGGGGCATGGCGGGGAGCTGTTTTAT. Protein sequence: CSVDRGHGGELFY.

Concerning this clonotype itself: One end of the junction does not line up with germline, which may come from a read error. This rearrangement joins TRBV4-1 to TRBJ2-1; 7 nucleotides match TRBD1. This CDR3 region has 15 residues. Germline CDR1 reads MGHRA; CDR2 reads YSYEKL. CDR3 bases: TGCGCCAGCATCCAAGATGACAGGGAATACAGTGAGCAGTTCTTC. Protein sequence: CASIQDDREYSEQFF.

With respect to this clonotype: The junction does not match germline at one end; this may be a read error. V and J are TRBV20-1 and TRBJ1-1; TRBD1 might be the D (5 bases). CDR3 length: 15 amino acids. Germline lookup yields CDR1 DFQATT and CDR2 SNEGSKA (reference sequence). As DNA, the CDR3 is TGTAGTGACGGGGGATCCGGGACCGCGGCTACCGAAGCTTTCTTT. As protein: CSDGGSGTAATEAFF.

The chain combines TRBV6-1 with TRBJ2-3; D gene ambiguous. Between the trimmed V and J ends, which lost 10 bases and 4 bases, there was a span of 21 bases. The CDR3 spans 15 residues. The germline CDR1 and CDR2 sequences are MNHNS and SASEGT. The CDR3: CAISRTNGSPDTQYF. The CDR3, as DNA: TGTGCCATCTCCCGCACTAATGGAAGTCCAGATACGCAGTATTTT.

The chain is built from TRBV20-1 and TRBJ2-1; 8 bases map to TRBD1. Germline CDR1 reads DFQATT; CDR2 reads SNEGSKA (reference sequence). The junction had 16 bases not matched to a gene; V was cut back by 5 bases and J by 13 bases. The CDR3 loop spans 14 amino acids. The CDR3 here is CSARLDRGYNGQFF. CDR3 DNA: TGCAGTGCTCGATTAGACAGGGGCTACAATGGACAGTTCTTC.

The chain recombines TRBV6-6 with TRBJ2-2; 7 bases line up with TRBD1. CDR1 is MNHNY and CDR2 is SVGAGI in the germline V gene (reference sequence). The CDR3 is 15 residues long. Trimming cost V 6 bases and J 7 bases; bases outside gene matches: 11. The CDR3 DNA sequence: TGTGCCAGCAGAGCCATACAGGGGCCCAACGGGGAGCTGTTTTTT. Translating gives CASRAIQGPNGELFF.

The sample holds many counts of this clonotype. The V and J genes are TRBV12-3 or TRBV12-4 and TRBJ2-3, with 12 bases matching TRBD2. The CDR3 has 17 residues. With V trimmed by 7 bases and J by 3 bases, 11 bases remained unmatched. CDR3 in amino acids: CASTPGLAGIMTDTQYF. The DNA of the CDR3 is TGTGCCAGCACCCCCGGACTAGCGGGAATTATGACAGATACGCAGTATTTT.

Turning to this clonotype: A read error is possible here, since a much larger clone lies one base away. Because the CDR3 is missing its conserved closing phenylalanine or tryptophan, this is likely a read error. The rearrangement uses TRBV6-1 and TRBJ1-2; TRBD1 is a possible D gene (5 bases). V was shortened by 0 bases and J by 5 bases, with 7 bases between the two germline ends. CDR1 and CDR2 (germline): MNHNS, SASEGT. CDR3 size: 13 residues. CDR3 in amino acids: CASSEAAGYGYTI. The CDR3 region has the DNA TGTGCCAGCAGTGAAGCGGCAGGGTATGGCTACACCATC.

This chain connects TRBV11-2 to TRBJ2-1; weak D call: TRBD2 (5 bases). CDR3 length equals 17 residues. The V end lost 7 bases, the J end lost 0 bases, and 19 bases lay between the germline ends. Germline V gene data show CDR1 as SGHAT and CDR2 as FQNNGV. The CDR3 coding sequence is TGTGCCAGCACCTCGTCGTTAGTGGGGAGCTCCTACAATGAGCAGTTCTTC. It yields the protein CASTSSLVGSSYNEQFF.

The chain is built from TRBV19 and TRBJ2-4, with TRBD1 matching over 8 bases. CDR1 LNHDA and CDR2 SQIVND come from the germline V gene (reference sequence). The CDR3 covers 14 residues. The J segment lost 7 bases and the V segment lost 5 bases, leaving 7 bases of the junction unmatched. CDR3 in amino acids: CASSHQGAVNIQYF. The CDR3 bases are TGTGCCAGTAGTCACCAGGGGGCAGTGAACATTCAGTACTTC.

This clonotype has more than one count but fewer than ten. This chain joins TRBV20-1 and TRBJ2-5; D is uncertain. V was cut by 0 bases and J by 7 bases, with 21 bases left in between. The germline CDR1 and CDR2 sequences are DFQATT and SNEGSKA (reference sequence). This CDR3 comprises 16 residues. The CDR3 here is CSARDTSPTHWGTQYF. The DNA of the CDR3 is TGCAGTGCTAGAGATACCTCGCCGACTCATTGGGGGACCCAGTACTTC.

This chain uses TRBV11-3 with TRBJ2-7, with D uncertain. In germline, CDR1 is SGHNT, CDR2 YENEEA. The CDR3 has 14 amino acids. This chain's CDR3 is CASSTPDGFYEQDV. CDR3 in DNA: TGTGCCAGCAGCACACCCGACGGTTTCTACGAGCAGGACGTC.

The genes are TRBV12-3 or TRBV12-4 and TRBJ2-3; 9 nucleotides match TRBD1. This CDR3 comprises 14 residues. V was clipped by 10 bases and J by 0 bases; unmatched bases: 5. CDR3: CANRTGASTDTQYF. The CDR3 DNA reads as TGTGCCAACAGGACAGGGGCAAGCACAGATACGCAGTATTTT.

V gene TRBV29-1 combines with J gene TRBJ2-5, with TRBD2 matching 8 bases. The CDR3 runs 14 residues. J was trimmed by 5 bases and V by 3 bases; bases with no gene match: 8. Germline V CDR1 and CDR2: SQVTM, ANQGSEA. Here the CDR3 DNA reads TGCAGCGTTGATGTACTCCTAGCGGGTGAGACCCAGTACTTC. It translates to CSVDVLLAGETQYF. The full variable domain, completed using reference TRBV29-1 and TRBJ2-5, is SAVISQKPSRDICQRGTSLTIQCQVDSQVTMMFWYRQQPGQSLTLIATANQGSEATYESGFVIDKFPISRPNLTFSTLTVSNMSPEDSSIYLCSVDVLLAGETQYFGPGTRLLVL.

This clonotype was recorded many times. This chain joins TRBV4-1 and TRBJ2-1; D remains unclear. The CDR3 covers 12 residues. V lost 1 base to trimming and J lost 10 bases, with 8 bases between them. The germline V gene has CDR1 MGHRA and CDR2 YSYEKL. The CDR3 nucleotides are TGCGCCAGCAGCCAAGGCTTTGGAGAGCAGTTCTTC. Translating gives CASSQGFGEQFF.